Below, 29 T cell receptor beta chains from the same sample are listed, as sequenced in a study of identical twins. Using its own MiXCR run on the 5' RACE reads, TCRdb lists one record per CDR3 protein. The sample lists roughly 1,500,000 distinct CDR3 sequences; more than 30% were seen once. Input material: cord blood. The receptors come from a newborn girl in good health.

This clonotype was recorded once. The chain combines TRBV4-1 with TRBJ2-1; D remains ambiguous. The ends were cut back, 1 base at V and 7 bases at J, with 8 bases in the middle. CDR1 and CDR2 (germline): MGHRA, YSYEKL. CDR3 length: 13 amino acids. CDR3 sequence: CASSQVGLNEQFF. In nucleotides, the CDR3 is TGCGCCAGCAGCCAAGTGGGCTTAAATGAGCAGTTCTTC.

This clonotype has more than one count but fewer than ten. This chain links TRBV28 with TRBJ2-3; the match to TRBD2 covers 7 bases. Germline values: CDR1 MDHEN, CDR2 SYDVKM. Trimming cost V 3 bases and J 5 bases; bases outside gene matches: 8. The CDR3 contains 15 residues. The CDR3 nucleotides read TGTGCCAGCAGTTTCCTAGGGAGGGGTGGAGATACGCAGTATTTT. Translation gives CASSFLGRGGDTQYF.

This clonotype was picked up many times. V and J are TRBV28 and TRBJ1-4; 12 nucleotides match TRBD1. V shed 6 bases, J shed 7 bases, and the junction held 3 bases outside the gene matches. The germline gives CDR1 MDHEN, CDR2 SYDVKM. The CDR3 loop spans 14 amino acids. The CDR3 region is CASRPGQGAEKLFF. The CDR3 DNA reads TGTGCCAGCAGGCCGGGACAGGGGGCTGAAAAACTGTTTTTT.

This clonotype appeared many times. This rearrangement joins TRBV6-4 to TRBJ2-5; no definite D call. With 0 bases removed from V and 4 bases from J, the gap between germline ends came to 6 bases. The germline CDR1 and CDR2 sequences are MRHNA and SNTAGT. The CDR3 is 13 residues long. CDR3 nucleotide sequence: TGTGCCAGCAGTGACTCGTTGGGAGAGACCCAGTACTTC. This gives the protein CASSDSLGETQYF.

The V gene is TRBV2, the J gene TRBJ1-1; a possible D gene is TRBD1 (6 bases). The CDR3 covers 15 residues. Germline V CDR1 and CDR2: SNHLY, FYNNEI. V shed 4 bases and J shed 6 bases, with 18 bases lying between them. The CDR3 here is CASSVWVRGGAEAFF. The CDR3 nucleotides are TGTGCCAGCAGTGTATGGGTAAGGGGGGGAGCTGAAGCTTTCTTT.

This clonotype has a handful of counts. The rearrangement uses TRBV4-2 and TRBJ2-1, with 7 nucleotides matching TRBD2. V lost 3 bases and J lost 4; bases outside the gene matches: 15. CDR1 and CDR2 from the germline V gene are LGHNA and YNFKEQ. This CDR3 has 18 amino acids. CDR3 region: CASSHHEKGGKSYNEQFF. Here the CDR3 DNA reads TGTGCCAGCAGCCACCACGAAAAGGGAGGGAAGTCATACAATGAGCAGTTCTTC.

This clonotype turned up a few times. The rearrangement uses TRBV28 and TRBJ1-6, with 7 bases matching TRBD1. The V gene end was trimmed by 3 bases and the J gene end by 10 bases; junction bases not matched to a gene: 6. This CDR3 contains 14 residues. Germline V gene data show CDR1 as MDHEN and CDR2 as SYDVKM. CDR3 DNA: TGTGCCAGCAGTTTGACAGGGATTGGGTCACCCCTCCACTTT. It codes for CASSLTGIGSPLHF.

This clonotype has ten or more counts. A much more abundant neighbour one base away suggests this may be a read error. This rearrangement joins TRBV3-1 to TRBJ2-7, with D unresolved. The CDR3 is 12 residues long. Per the germline V gene, CDR1 is LGHDT and CDR2 is YNNKEL (reference sequence). V was cut by 0 bases and J by 3 bases, with 3 bases left in between. CDR3 sequence reads: CASSQEDYEQYF. The DNA for the CDR3 is TGTGCCAGCAGCCAAGAGGACTACGAGCAGTACTTC.

This clonotype was seen more than once but under ten times. The chain employs TRBV7-9 and TRBJ2-1; no definite D call. CDR3 length: 13 residues. The V end was cut by 3 bases, the J end by 7 bases, with 10 bases between. Germline CDR1 and CDR2: SEHNR and FQNEAQ (reference sequence). This chain's CDR3 is CASSFESLNEQFF. Written as DNA, the CDR3 is TGTGCCAGCAGCTTTGAGTCGCTGAATGAGCAGTTCTTC.

This clonotype was recorded only once. The J gene is TRBJ2-7, the V gene TRBV28, with D possibly TRBD1 on 6 matching bases. V lost 6 bases to trimming and J lost 0 bases, with 18 bases between them. CDR3 length: 16 residues. Germline values: CDR1 MDHEN, CDR2 SYDVKM. CDR3 DNA: TGTGCCAGCAGCCCCCGGGCAAGGGGGAACTCCTACGAGCAGTACTTC. Translation gives CASSPRARGNSYEQYF.

This clonotype was found a few times. V gene TRBV6-2 or TRBV6-3 combines with J gene TRBJ2-2, with D unclear. The CDR3 totals 13 residues. Germline lookup yields CDR1 MNHEY and CDR2 SVGEGT. Trimming took 6 bases from V and 2 from J, leaving 7 bases between them. This CDR3 reads CASRARNTGELFF. The CDR3 nucleotides read TGTGCCAGCAGAGCTAGAAACACCGGGGAGCTGTTTTTT.

This clonotype has only a few counts. The chain carries TRBV7-9 and TRBJ1-2; a weak D match, TRBD1 (5 bases). This CDR3 is built from 14 residues. V shed 0 bases and J shed 3 bases, with 8 bases lying between them. Germline-derived CDR1 and CDR2 are SEHNR and FQNEAQ (reference sequence). The CDR3 loop is CASSLAGLHYGYTF. DNA of the CDR3: TGTGCCAGCAGCTTAGCGGGACTACACTATGGCTACACCTTC.

This clonotype was seen a single time. The conserved phenylalanine or tryptophan normally closing the CDR3 is absent here, so this likely arose from a read error. The chain joins TRBV12-3 or TRBV12-4 to TRBJ2-3; 8 bases are shared with TRBD1. This CDR3 has 14 amino acids. V shed 4 bases, J shed 3 bases, and the junction held 3 bases outside the gene matches. The CDR3 sequence is CASSSRGRTDTQYS. The CDR3 DNA is TGTGCCAGCAGTTCCAGGGGGCGAACAGATACGCAGTATTCT.

The gene calls are TRBV4-2 and TRBJ2-1; 9 positions match TRBD2. This CDR3 has 18 residues. Trimming at V came to 1 base and at J to 9 bases, leaving 16 bases not matched to a gene. The V gene's germline CDR1 is LGHNA and CDR2 YNFKEQ. The CDR3 reads CASSQVWRGGPVLSEQFF. For the CDR3, the DNA is TGTGCCAGCAGCCAAGTGTGGCGGGGGGGCCCCGTTTTGTCTGAGCAGTTCTTC.

This clonotype was picked up a small number of times. The rearrangement links TRBV20-1 to TRBJ2-7; TRBD1 might be the D (6 bases). TRBJ2-4 explains the end of the DNA better; the J call may be wrong. Germline CDR1 DFQATT, CDR2 SNEGSKA (reference sequence). The CDR3 is 14 residues long. CDR3 DNA sequence: TGCAGTGCTAGTGACCTACAGGGTAGGGACATTCAGTACTTC. This encodes CSASDLQGRDIQYF.

Remarks on this clonotype: A much larger clone lies one base from this, so it may be a read error. The chain is built from TRBV4-2 and TRBJ2-1, with TRBD2 matching 9 bases. The V gene end was trimmed by 2 bases and the J gene end by 13 bases; junction bases not matched to a gene: 21. Germline V gene sequence: CDR1 LGHNA, CDR2 YNFKEQ. The CDR3 consists of 18 residues. CDR3 loop: CASSQPTTGTSIGETQFF. DNA for the CDR3: TGTGCCAGCAGCCAACCAACTACCGGGACTAGCATTGGAGAGACCCAGTTCTTC.

This clonotype has more than one count but fewer than ten. This chain uses TRBV11-2 with TRBJ2-1; unclear D gene. The CDR3 has 13 amino acids. V lost 1 base to trimming and J lost 7 bases, with 8 bases between them. In germline, CDR1 is SGHAT, CDR2 FQNNGV. CDR3 sequence reads: CASSLAWVNEQFF. The CDR3 nucleotides are TGTGCCAGCAGCTTAGCTTGGGTAAATGAGCAGTTCTTC.

This clonotype was observed a handful of times. The rearrangement uses TRBV7-2 and TRBJ2-4, with a possible D match to TRBD2 (5 bases). The J call may not be correct, given that the DNA end is closer to TRBJ2-7. The CDR3 length is 16 residues. Looked up from germline, CDR1 is SGHTA and CDR2 is FQGNSA. The CDR3 region is CASSLGAGPPGYEQYF. The CDR3 DNA follows: TGTGCCAGCAGCTTAGGGGCGGGCCCACCTGGGTACGAGCAGTACTTC.

V usage is TRBV27 and J usage is TRBJ2-7; D is perhaps TRBD2 (5 bases). The CDR3 length is 13 residues. Germline CDR1 and CDR2: MNHEY and SMNVEV (reference sequence). V was trimmed by 5 bases and J by 3 bases, leaving 11 bases between them. Here the CDR3 reads CASSAGAVYEQYF. CDR3 in DNA: TGTGCCAGCAGTGCGGGCGCAGTCTACGAGCAGTACTTC.

This chain links TRBV5-1 with TRBJ2-3, with D tentatively TRBD2 (6 bases). Germline V gene sequence: CDR1 SGHRS, CDR2 YFSETQ. Trimming shortened V by 1 base and J by 2 bases, and 14 bases separated the two germline ends. This CDR3 comprises 16 residues. The CDR3 reads CASSLRASASTDTQYF. CDR3 DNA: TGCGCCAGCAGCTTGAGGGCTAGCGCCTCCACAGATACGCAGTATTTT.

This clonotype was recorded a few times. The rearrangement links TRBV2 to TRBJ2-5, with 7 bases that match TRBD2. The V gene's germline CDR1 is SNHLY and CDR2 FYNNEI. The CDR3 contains 14 residues. Germline trimming cut 4 bases from V and 5 bases from J; bases unmatched to any gene: 7. The CDR3 DNA follows: TGTGCCAGCAGTGGACTAGCTCGGTCTGAGACCCAGTACTTC. Translation gives CASSGLARSETQYF.

This clonotype turned up a few times. The chain joins TRBV3-1 to TRBJ2-7; D is possibly TRBD2 (5 bases). The CDR3 is made up of 15 amino acids. Germline loops: CDR1 LGHDT, CDR2 YNNKEL (reference sequence). V dropped 3 bases and J dropped 5 bases, with 17 bases sitting between them. The DNA for the CDR3 is TGTGCCAGCAGCCATTCTTCTAGCAGCATCCACGAGCAGTACTTC. It encodes CASSHSSSSIHEQYF.

This clonotype was detected a few times. The V and J genes are TRBV20-1 and TRBJ1-6; TRBD1 matches 12 bases. The CDR3 is made up of 13 amino acids. Per germline, CDR1 DFQATT and CDR2 SNEGSKA (reference sequence). Unmatched junction bases numbered 3, after V lost 5 bases and J lost 10 bases. The CDR3, as DNA: TGCAGTGCTGGGACAGGGGGCTTCTCACCCCTCCACTTT. Its protein is CSAGTGGFSPLHF.

This clonotype was detected a few times. The chain combines TRBV13 with TRBJ2-1; 11 bases match TRBD2. From germline, CDR1 is PRHDT and CDR2 FYEKMQ (reference sequence). CDR3 size: 19 residues. V dropped 2 bases and J dropped 1; count of bases not matched to a gene: 10. CDR3 sequence (DNA): TGTGCCAGCAGCTTATTAGCGGGAGGGCCCTCAGGGTCCTACAATGAGCAGTTCTTC. Translating gives CASSLLAGGPSGSYNEQFF.

This chain joins TRBV20-1 and TRBJ1-2; D is undetermined. Germline lookup yields CDR1 DFQATT and CDR2 SNEGSKA (reference sequence). CDR3 length: 17 residues. V gave up 6 bases and J gave up 8 bases, with 31 bases separating them. In DNA form, the CDR3 reads TGCAGTGCCGATCCCCGGCAGTCAAAACTGGCGGCGTACGGCTACACCTTC. This sequence encodes CSADPRQSKLAAYGYTF.

This clonotype was observed a handful of times. This rearrangement joins TRBV12-3 or TRBV12-4 to TRBJ2-3; 14 nucleotides align to TRBD2. V shed 3 bases, J shed 1 base, and the junction held 9 bases outside the gene matches. CDR3 length: 19 residues. The CDR3 is CASSFGLRGLAGGTDTQYF. The CDR3 DNA reads as TGTGCCAGCAGTTTCGGACTGAGGGGACTAGCGGGGGGCACAGATACGCAGTATTTT.

This clonotype was counted at least ten times. This rearrangement joins TRBV29-1 to TRBJ1-1; D gene unclear. Germline CDR1 is SQVTM and CDR2 is ANQGSEA. The V end was cut by 3 bases, the J end by 1 base, with 3 bases between. CDR3 length equals 11 residues. The DNA of the CDR3 is TGCAGCGTTGAGGGGAACACTGAAGCTTTCTTT. As protein: CSVEGNTEAFF.

V and J are TRBV25-1 and TRBJ1-1, with TRBD1 identical over 10 bases. The CDR3 is made up of 15 amino acids. CDR1 MGHDK and CDR2 SYGVNS come from the germline V gene. The V gene end was trimmed by 2 bases and the J gene end by 3 bases; junction bases not matched to a gene: 3. DNA of the CDR3: TGTGCCAGCAGTGAAGGGGGGACAGGGGACACTGAAGCTTTCTTT. This encodes CASSEGGTGDTEAFF.

The gene calls are TRBV10-1 and TRBJ2-1, with D unclear. From germline, CDR1 is WNHNN and CDR2 SYGVQD (reference sequence). The V end was cut by 0 bases, the J end by 3 bases, with 9 bases between. CDR3 length: 15 amino acids. CDR3 loop: CASSESGGIYNEQFF. In nucleotides, the CDR3 is TGCGCCAGCAGTGAGTCGGGCGGAATCTACAATGAGCAGTTCTTC.